Listed here are 9 T cell receptor beta chains from one sample, sequenced in a study of Ad26.COV2.S vaccination and SARS-CoV-2 variants. The treatment: around 19 received Ad26.COV2.S at low or high dose, single or two shots; roughly five received placebo; per-sample allocation not given. The samples date from day 63 after the first vaccine or placebo injection. Using immunoSEQ multiplex PCR, the repertoire was profiled, and TCRdb retains in-frame clones only, with some absent. The table includes 350,000 to 500,000 clones, roughly nine tenths detected once. The starting material was peripheral blood, obtained in a trial of Ad26.COV2.S vaccine versus placebo. The receptors derive from a person between 18 and 59 years old who received the Ad26.COV2.S COVID-19 vaccine or a placebo.

The chain recombines TRBV5-4 with TRBJ1-2; maybe TRBD1 (5 bases). Germline lookup yields CDR1 SGHNT and CDR2 YYREEE (reference sequence). V dropped 2 bases and J dropped 8 bases, with 19 bases sitting between them. The CDR3 sequence is 15 residues long. The CDR3 is CASSFAVRGDQGYTF. The CDR3 DNA is TGTGCCAGCAGCTTTGCAGTGCGGGGGGATCAGGGCTACACCTTC.

This chain uses TRBV5-1 with TRBJ2-1; D is unresolved. The CDR3 is made up of 15 amino acids. With 0 bases removed from V and 6 bases from J, the gap between germline ends came to 13 bases. CDR1 SGHRS and CDR2 YFSETQ come from the germline V gene. CDR3 sequence: CASSLAPNSANEQFF. Written as DNA, the CDR3 is TGCGCCAGCAGCTTGGCCCCCAACAGTGCCAATGAGCAGTTCTTC.

This clone was detected only a few times. The genes are TRBV7-3 and TRBJ1-1; D is uncertain. V shed 2 bases and J shed 1 base, with 5 bases lying between them. Germline assignment: CDR1 SGHTA and CDR2 FQGTGA. The CDR3 has 13 amino acids. In nucleotides, the CDR3 is TGTGCCAGCAGCTTAGCGACGAACACTGAAGCTTTCTTT. Protein sequence: CASSLATNTEAFF. The full variable domain, with the rest looked up from reference TRBV7-3 and TRBJ1-1, is GAGVSQTPSNKVTEKGKYVELRCDPISGHTALYWYRQSLGQGPEFLIYFQGTGAADDSGLPNDRFFAVRPEGSVSTLKIQRTERGDSAVYLCASSLATNTEAFFGQGTRLTVV.

CDR3 protein: CASSEVVGNTIYF. CDR3 nucleotides: TGTGCCAGCAGTGAAGTCGTGGGAAACACCATATATTTT. The chain combines TRBV6-1 with TRBJ1-3; the D is unclear. The CDR3 is 13 amino acids. The V gene's germline CDR1 is MNHNS and CDR2 SASEGT. V gave up 1 base and J gave up 4 bases, with 5 bases separating them.

The chain has TRBV6-5 and TRBJ2-2, with D maybe TRBD2 (5 bases). The CDR3 is 15 residues long. Trimming cost V 4 bases and J 7 bases, with 16 bases left between them. Per the germline V gene, CDR1 is MNHEY and CDR2 is SVGAGI. Written as DNA, the CDR3 is TGTGCCAGCAGTTTATCCCCTTTCGGAGGCGGGGAGCTGTTTTTT. Translating it yields CASSLSPFGGGELFF.

The V and J genes are TRBV7-9 and TRBJ2-2, with D uncertain. V was shortened by 5 bases and J by 7 bases, with 11 bases between the two germline ends. The CDR3 sequence is 13 residues long. Germline V lookup: CDR1 SEHNR, CDR2 FQNEAQ (reference sequence). CDR3 DNA: TGTGCCAGCAGCAGGCGAAATAACGGGGAGCTGTTTTTT. It yields the protein CASSRRNNGELFF. The full variable domain, in which reference TRBV7-9 and TRBJ2-2 provide the parts outside the CDR3, is DTGVSQNPRHKITKRGQNVTFRCDPISEHNRLYWYRQTLGQGPEFLTYFQNEAQLEKSRLLSDRFSAERPKGSFSTLEIQRTEQGDSAMYLCASSRRNNGELFFGEGSRLTVL.

The chain recombines TRBV2 with TRBJ1-6; tentatively, D is TRBD1 (5 bases). Germline V gives CDR1 SNHLY, CDR2 FYNNEI. CDR3 size: 12 residues. V was pared by 6 bases and J by 8 bases, with 8 bases between. Written as DNA, the CDR3 is TGTGCCAGCAGCAACAGGTATTCACCCCTCCACTTT. It specifies CASSNRYSPLHF.

This sequence joins TRBV6-5 and TRBJ2-2, with D hard to call. CDR1 and CDR2 from the germline V gene are MNHEY and SVGAGI. The CDR3 covers 12 residues. Trimming took 6 bases from V and 9 from J, leaving 11 bases between them. The chain's CDR3 is CASRRTEWELFF. In DNA form, the CDR3 reads TGTGCCAGCAGACGCACCGAATGGGAGCTGTTTTTT.

V gene TRBV5-1 combines with J gene TRBJ2-7; tentatively, D is TRBD2 (6 bases). The CDR3 spans 15 residues. V shed 0 bases and J shed 1 base, with 11 bases lying between them. Looked up from germline, CDR1 is SGHRS and CDR2 is YFSETQ. CDR3 in DNA: TGCGCCAGCAGCTTGGCGGGGGTACCATCCTACGAGCAGTACTTC. This sequence encodes CASSLAGVPSYEQYF.